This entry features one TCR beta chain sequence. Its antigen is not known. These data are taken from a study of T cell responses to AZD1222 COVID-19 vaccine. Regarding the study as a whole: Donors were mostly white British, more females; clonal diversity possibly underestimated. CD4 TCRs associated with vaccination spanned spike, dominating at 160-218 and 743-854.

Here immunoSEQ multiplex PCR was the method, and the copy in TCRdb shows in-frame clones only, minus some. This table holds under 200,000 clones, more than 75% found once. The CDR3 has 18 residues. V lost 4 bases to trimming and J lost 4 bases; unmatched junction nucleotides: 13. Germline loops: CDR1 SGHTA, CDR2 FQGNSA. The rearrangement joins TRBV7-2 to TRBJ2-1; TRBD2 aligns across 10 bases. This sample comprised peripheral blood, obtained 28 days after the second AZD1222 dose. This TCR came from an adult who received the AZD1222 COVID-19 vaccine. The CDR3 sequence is CASSSPGGQTSGYNEQFF. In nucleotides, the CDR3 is TGTGCCAGCAGCTCACCCGGGGGGCAGACTAGCGGGTACAATGAGCAGTTCTTC.